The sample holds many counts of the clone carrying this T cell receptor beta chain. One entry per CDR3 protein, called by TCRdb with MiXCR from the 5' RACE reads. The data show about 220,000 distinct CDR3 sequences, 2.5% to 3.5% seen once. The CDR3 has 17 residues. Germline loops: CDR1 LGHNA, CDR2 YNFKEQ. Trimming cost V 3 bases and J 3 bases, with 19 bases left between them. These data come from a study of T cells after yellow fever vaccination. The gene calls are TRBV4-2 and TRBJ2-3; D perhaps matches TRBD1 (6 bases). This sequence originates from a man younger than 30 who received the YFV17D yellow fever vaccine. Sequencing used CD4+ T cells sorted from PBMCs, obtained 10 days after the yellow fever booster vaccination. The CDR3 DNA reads TGTGCCAGCAGCCAGTACCGGCAGGGGTTATGGACAGATACGCAGTATTTT. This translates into CASSQYRQGLWTDTQYF.